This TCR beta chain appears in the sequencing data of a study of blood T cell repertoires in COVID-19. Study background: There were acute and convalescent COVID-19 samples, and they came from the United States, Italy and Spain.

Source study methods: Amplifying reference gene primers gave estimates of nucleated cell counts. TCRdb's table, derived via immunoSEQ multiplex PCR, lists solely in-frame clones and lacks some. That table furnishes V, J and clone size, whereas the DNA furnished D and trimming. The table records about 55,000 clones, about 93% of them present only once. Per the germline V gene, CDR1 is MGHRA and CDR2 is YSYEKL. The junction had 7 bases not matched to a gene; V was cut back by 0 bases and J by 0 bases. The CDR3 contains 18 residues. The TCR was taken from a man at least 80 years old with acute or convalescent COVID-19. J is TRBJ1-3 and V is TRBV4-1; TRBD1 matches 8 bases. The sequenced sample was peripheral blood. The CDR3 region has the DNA TGCGCCAGCAGCCAAGAATTGGGGACAGGATCCTCTGGAAACACCATATATTTT. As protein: CASSQELGTGSSGNTIYF.